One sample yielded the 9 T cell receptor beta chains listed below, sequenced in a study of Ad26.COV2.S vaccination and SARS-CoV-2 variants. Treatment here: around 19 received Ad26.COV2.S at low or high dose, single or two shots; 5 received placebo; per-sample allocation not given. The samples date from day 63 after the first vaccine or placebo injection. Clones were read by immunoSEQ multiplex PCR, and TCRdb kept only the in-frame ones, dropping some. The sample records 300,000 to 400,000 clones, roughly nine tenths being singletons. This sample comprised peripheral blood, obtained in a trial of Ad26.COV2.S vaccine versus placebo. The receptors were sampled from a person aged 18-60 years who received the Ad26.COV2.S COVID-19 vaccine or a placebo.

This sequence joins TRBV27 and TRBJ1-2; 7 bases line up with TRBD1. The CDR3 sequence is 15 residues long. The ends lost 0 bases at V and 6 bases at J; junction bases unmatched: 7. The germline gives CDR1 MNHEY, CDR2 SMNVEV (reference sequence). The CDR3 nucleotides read TGTGCCAGCAGTTTATCAGGGGGCGGAATGAATGGCTACACCTTC. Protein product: CASSLSGGGMNGYTF.

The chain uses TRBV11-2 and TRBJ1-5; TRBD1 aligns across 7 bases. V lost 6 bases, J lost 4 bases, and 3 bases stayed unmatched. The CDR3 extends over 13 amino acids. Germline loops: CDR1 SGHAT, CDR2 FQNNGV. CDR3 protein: CASSQDRNQPQHF. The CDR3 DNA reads TGTGCCAGCAGTCAGGACAGGAATCAGCCCCAGCATTTT.

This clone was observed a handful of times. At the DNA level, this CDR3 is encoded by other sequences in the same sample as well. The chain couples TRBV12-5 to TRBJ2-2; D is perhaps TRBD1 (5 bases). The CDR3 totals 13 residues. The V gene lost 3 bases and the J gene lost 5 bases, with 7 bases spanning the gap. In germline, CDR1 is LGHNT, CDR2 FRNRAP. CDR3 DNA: TGTGCTAGTGGTTTCCCAGGGACCGGGGAGCTGTTTTTT. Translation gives CASGFPGTGELFF.

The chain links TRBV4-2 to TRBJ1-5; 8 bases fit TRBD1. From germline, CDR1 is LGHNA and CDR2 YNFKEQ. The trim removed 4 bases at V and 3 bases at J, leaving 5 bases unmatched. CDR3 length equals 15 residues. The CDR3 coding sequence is TGTGCCAGCAGCCTCCGGGACAGGATCAATCAGCCCCAGCATTTT. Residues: CASSLRDRINQPQHF.

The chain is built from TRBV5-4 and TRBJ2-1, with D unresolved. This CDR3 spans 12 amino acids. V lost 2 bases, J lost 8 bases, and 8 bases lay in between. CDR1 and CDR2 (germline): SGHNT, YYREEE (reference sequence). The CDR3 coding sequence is TGTGCCAGCAGCTTACGCGGCGATGAGCAGTTCTTC. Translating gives CASSLRGDEQFF.

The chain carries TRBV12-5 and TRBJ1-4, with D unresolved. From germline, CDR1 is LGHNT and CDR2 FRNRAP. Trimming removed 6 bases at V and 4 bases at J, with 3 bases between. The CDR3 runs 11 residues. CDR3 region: CASGLNEKLFF. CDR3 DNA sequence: TGTGCTAGTGGCCTTAATGAAAAACTGTTTTTT.

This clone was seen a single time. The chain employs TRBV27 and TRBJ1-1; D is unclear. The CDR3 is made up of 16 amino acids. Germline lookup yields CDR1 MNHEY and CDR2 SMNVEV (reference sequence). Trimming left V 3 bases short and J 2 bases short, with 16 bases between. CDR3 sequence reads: CASSLKGRLFNTEAFF. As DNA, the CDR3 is TGTGCCAGCAGTTTGAAAGGACGGTTATTCAACACTGAAGCTTTCTTT.

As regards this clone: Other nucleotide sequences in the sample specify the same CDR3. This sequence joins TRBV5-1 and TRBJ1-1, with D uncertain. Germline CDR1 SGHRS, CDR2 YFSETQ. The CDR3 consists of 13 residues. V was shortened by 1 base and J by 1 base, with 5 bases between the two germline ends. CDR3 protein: CASSLLANTEAFF. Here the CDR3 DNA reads TGCGCCAGCAGCTTGTTAGCGAACACTGAAGCTTTCTTT.

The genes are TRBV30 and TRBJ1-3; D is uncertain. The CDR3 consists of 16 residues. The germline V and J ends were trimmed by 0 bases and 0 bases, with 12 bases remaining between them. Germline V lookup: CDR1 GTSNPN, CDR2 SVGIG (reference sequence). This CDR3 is CAWSVSRLYSGNTIYF. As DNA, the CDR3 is TGTGCCTGGAGTGTAAGCAGGTTATACTCTGGAAACACCATATATTTT.